This TCR beta chain was observed in a study of PD-L1 blockade in urothelial cancer. Here immunoSEQ multiplex PCR was the method, and the copy in TCRdb shows in-frame clones only, minus some. The profile covers tens of thousands of clones, with approximately 80% appearing a single time and 18% taken by the ten largest. The sequence was obtained from a man in his 60s with urothelial cancer. The starting material was PBMCs, obtained around atezolizumab (anti-PD-L1) treatment.

The CDR3 DNA reads TGTGCCAGCAGCTCGTCGAGTAGCGGGGGTTTGAAGGATACGCAGTATTTT. Residues: CASSSSSSGGLKDTQYF. The genes are TRBV7-3 and TRBJ2-3; 9 nucleotides agree with TRBD2. J was trimmed by 6 bases and V by 4 bases; bases with no gene match: 14. Germline V lookup: CDR1 SGHTA, CDR2 FQGTGA. This CDR3 is built from 17 residues.